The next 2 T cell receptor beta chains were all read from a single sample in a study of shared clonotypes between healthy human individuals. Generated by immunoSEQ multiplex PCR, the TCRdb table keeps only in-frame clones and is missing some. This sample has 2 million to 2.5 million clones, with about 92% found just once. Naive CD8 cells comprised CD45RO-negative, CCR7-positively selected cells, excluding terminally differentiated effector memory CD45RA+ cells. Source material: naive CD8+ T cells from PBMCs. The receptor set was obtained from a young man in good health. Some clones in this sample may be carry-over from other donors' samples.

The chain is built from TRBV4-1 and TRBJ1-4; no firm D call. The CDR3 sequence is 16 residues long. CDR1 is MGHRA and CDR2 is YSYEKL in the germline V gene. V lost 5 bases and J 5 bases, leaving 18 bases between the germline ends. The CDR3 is CASSSVKRAENEKLFF. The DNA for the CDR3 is TGCGCCAGCAGCTCCGTTAAGAGGGCGGAGAATGAAAAACTGTTTTTT.

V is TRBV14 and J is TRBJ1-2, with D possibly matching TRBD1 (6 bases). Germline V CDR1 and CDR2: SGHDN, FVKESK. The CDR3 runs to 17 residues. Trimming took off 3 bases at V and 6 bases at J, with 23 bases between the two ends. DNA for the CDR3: TGTGCCAGCAGCCAGGAAAAACGGACAGCTCTGGGGAATGGCTACACCTTC. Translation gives CASSQEKRTALGNGYTF.